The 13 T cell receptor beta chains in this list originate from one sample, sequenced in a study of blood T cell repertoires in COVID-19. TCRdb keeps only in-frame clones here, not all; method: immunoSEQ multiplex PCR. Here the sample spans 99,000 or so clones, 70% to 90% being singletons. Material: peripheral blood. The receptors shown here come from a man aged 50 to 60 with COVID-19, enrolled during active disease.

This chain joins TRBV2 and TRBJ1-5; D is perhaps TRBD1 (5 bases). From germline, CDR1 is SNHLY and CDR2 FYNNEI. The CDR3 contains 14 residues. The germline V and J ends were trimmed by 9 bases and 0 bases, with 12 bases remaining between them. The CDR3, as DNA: TGTGCCAGGGGGGGGTCAAGTAGCAATCAGCCCCAGCATTTT. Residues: CARGGSSSNQPQHF.

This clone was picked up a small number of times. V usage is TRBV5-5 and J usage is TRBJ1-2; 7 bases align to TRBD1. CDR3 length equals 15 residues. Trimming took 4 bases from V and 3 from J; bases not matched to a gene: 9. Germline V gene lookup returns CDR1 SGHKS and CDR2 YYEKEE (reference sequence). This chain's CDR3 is CASSPRGQGDYGYTF. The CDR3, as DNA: TGTGCCAGCAGCCCAAGGGGGCAGGGCGACTATGGCTACACCTTC.

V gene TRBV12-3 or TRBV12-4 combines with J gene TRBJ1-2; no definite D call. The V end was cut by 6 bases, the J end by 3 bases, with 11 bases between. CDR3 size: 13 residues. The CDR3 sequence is CASSPQTDYGYTF. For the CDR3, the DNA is TGTGCCAGCAGCCCTCAAACAGACTATGGCTACACCTTC.

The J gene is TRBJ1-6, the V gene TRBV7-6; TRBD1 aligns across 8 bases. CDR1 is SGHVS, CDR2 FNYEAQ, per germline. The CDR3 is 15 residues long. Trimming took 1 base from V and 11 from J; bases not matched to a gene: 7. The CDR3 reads CASSLEQGAWAPLHF. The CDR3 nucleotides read TGTGCCAGCAGCTTAGAGCAGGGGGCTTGGGCACCCCTCCACTTT.

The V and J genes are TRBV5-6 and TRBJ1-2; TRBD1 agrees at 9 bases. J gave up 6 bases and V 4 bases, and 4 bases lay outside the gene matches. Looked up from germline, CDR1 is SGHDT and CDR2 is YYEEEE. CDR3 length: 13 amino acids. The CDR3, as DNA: TGTGCCAGCAGCCGGGACAGGGTCAATGGCTACACCTTC. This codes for CASSRDRVNGYTF.

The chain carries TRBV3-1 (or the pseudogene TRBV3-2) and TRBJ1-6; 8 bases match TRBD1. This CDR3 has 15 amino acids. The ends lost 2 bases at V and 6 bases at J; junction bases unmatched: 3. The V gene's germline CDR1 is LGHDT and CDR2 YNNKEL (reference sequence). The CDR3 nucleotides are TGTGCCAGCAGCCAAACAACAGGGGGTAATTCACCCCTCCACTTT. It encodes CASSQTTGGNSPLHF.

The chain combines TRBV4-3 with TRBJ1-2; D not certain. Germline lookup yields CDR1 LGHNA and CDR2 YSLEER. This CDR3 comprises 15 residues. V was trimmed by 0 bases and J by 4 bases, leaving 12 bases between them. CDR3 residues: CASSQDMLSSYGYTF. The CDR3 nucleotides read TGCGCCAGCAGCCAAGATATGTTATCGTCCTATGGCTACACCTTC.

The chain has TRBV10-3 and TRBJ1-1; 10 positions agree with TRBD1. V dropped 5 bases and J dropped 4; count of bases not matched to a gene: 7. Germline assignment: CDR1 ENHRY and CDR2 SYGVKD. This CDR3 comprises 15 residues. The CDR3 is CAISSSGTGATEAFF. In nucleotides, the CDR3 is TGTGCCATCAGTAGCTCCGGGACAGGGGCCACTGAAGCTTTCTTT.

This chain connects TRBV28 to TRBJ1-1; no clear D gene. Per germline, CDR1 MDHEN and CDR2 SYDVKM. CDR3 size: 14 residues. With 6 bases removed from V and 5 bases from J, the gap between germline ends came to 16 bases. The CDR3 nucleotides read TGTGCCAGCAGGCCCCCGTTCGCCGGGACTGAAGCTTTCTTT. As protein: CASRPPFAGTEAFF.

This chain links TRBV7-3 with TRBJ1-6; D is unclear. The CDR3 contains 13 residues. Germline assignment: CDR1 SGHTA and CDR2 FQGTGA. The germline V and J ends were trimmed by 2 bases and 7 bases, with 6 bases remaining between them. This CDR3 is CASSLYRNSPLHF. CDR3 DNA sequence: TGTGCCAGCAGCTTATACAGAAATTCACCCCTCCACTTT.

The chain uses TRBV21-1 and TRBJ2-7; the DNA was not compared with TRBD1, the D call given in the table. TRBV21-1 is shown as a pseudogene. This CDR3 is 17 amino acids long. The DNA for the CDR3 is TGTGCCAGCAGCAAAGTGGGTTCGACAGGGGGACCCTACGAGCAGTACTTC. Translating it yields CASSKVGSTGGPYEQYF.

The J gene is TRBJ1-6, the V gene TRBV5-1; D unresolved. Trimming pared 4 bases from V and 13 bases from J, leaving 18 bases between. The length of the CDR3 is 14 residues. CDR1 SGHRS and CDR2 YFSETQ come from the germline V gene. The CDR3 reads CASSISQEARPLHF. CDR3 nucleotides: TGCGCCAGCAGCATCTCCCAGGAGGCTAGGCCCCTCCACTTT.

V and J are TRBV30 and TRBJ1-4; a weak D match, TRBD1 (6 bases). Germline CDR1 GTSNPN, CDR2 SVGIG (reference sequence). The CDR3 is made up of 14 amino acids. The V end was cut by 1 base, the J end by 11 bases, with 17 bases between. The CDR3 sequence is CAWSAGAYFWKLFF. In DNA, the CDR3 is TGTGCCTGGAGTGCAGGGGCCTACTTTTGGAAACTGTTTTTT.